This T cell receptor (beta chain) was obtained from a study of blood T cell repertoires in COVID-19 (dated by TCRdb to 2019 to 2021). Looking at the study overall: Samples covering the acute and convalescent phases of COVID-19 were provided by collaborators in the United States, Italy and Spain. The prospective study material was composed of cDNA or gDNA derived from T cells, B-cell-depleted T cells, or PBMCs. Deeply sampled blood TCRbeta repertoires from subjects exposed to, actively infected with, or recovered from COVID-19 were included in the dataset. A freely available public database, intended as a resource for researchers studying the immune response to SARS-CoV-2, is where the repertoires were released. The samples were drawn from the first 160 participants of the ongoing ImmuneRACE study and from some 1,300 subjects provided by 6 global collaborators. A de-identified subject ID, COVID-19 status, age in years and sex were almost always included in the sample metadata. Where available, HLA class I and class II types were taken from metadata supplied by the sample provider and were not determined by assay-based typing. The paper's findings and limits, for the study overall: How much clinical and demographic metadata was included differed by source and by participant, and the metadata was provided uncurated.

TCRbeta CDR3 regions were amplified from genomic DNA using the immunoSEQ Assay, a bias-controlled multiplex PCR. The authors processed their data as follows. Within the assay, amplification of reference gene primers was used to estimate how many nucleated cells each sample contained. To quantify the absolute abundance of each unique TCRbeta CDR3 rearrangement, sequence reads were collapsed and filtered. For each sample, productive Simpson clonality was calculated as the square root of Simpson's diversity index across productive rearrangements. This immuneACCESS table, as held by TCRdb, lists in-frame sequences with V and J called but not all clones. Of the missing ones, under half trace to an unresolved V gene in checked studies; the others have no known cause. D and trimming come from the DNA, and the V and J calls and clone size come from that table. This sample has about 250,000 clones in its table, and about 90% of those were observed once. The ten largest clonotypes hold roughly 0.79% of the sample.

Details on this clone: Its recognized antigen is unknown. No per-base quality is available; no much larger clone lies one base away.

At one collaborating source in Seattle, patients were enrolled during active infection and were followed longitudinally through the course of disease. Each collaborating institution followed its own protocols to collect whole blood in K2EDTA tubes. For TCRbeta analysis, collaborator samples were shipped as frozen whole blood, as isolated PBMCs, or as DNA extracted from either sample type. Trimmed from V: 5 bases; trimmed from J: 1 base; junction bases lacking a gene match: 5. Via the germline V gene (reference sequence), CDR1 is LNHDA and CDR2 SQIVND. Taken from cysteine to phenylalanine, the CDR3 has 16 residues. Just CDR3 DNA is preserved here, 48 bases in frame from base 1.

This clonotype was sampled from a man aged 25 to 40 with COVID-19, enrolled during active disease. The chain is assembled from TRBV19 and TRBJ2-3, and 11 bases in between align with TRBD2. Specimen: peripheral blood. The sequenced DNA is TGTGCCAGTAGTCCCACGACTAGCGGGGGCACAGATACGCAGTATTTT. Its translation is CASSPTTSGGTDTQYF.